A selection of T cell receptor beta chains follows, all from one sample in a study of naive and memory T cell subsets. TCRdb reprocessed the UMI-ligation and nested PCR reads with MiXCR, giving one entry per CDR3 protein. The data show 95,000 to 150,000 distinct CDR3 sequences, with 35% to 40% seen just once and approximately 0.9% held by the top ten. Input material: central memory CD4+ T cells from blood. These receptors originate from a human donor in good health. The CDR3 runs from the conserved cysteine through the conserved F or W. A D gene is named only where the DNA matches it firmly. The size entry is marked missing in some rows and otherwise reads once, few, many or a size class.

CDR3aa: CSVRSGANVLTF
CDR3nt: TGCAGCGTTCGGTCCGGGGCCAACGTCCTGACTTTC
abundance: NA
d_gene: NA
j_gene: TRBJ2-6
v_gene: TRBV29-1

CDR3aa: CASSYLAGGQPQHF
CDR3nt: TGTGCCAGCAGTTACCTGGCAGGGGGACAGCCCCAGCATTTT
abundance: few
d_gene: TRBD1
j_gene: TRBJ1-5
v_gene: TRBV6-2/TRBV6-3

CDR3aa: CATRLAMASGELFF
CDR3nt: TGTGCCACCCGCTTGGCGATGGCATCCGGGGAGCTGTTTTTT
abundance: NA
d_gene: NA
j_gene: TRBJ2-2
v_gene: TRBV28

CDR3aa: CASSTRNSGSAREQYF
CDR3nt: TGTGCCAGCAGCACACGAAATAGCGGGAGTGCCCGCGAGCAGTACTTC
abundance: few
d_gene: TRBD2
j_gene: TRBJ2-7
v_gene: TRBV11-2

CDR3aa: CASSSDDRGGEKLFF
CDR3nt: TGTGCCAGCAGCTCAGACGACAGGGGAGGTGAAAAACTGTTTTTT
abundance: few
d_gene: TRBD1
j_gene: TRBJ1-4
v_gene: TRBV7-6

CDR3aa: CASSLGRQTNTEAFF
CDR3nt: TGTGCCAGCAGTCTAGGGCGGCAGACGAACACTGAAGCTTTCTTT
abundance: few
d_gene: NA
j_gene: TRBJ1-1
v_gene: TRBV12-3/TRBV12-4

CDR3aa: CASSYWPNSNQPQHF
CDR3nt: TGTGCCAGCAGTTACTGGCCGAATAGCAATCAGCCCCAGCATTTT
abundance: NA
d_gene: NA
j_gene: TRBJ1-5
v_gene: TRBV6-5

CDR3aa: CASSQTLTGELFF
CDR3nt: TGTGCCAGCAGCCAAACCTTGACCGGGGAGCTGTTTTTT
abundance: NA
d_gene: NA
j_gene: TRBJ2-2
v_gene: TRBV3-1

CDR3aa: CASSRVGPGTEYPRSSYEQYF
CDR3nt: NA
abundance: NA
d_gene: NA
j_gene: TRBJ2-7
v_gene: TRBV21-1

CDR3aa: CASSAASGRETQYF
CDR3nt: TGTGCCAGCAGCGCCGCGTCAGGGCGCGAGACCCAGTACTTC
abundance: few
d_gene: NA
j_gene: TRBJ2-5
v_gene: TRBV7-9

CDR3aa: CASSFNRGLSTDTQYF
CDR3nt: TGTGCCAGCAGCTTTAACAGGGGGCTGAGCACAGATACGCAGTATTTT
abundance: NA
d_gene: TRBD1
j_gene: TRBJ2-3
v_gene: TRBV7-9

CDR3aa: CASSPALGREKAETQYF
CDR3nt: TGTGCCAGCAGTCCTGCTTTGGGGCGGGAGAAAGCGGAGACCCAGTACTTC
abundance: NA
d_gene: TRBD2
j_gene: TRBJ2-5
v_gene: TRBV6-5

CDR3aa: CASSPPVGRDNEQFF
CDR3nt: TGTGCCAGCAGCCCCCCCGTGGGGCGAGACAATGAGCAGTTCTTC
abundance: NA
d_gene: NA
j_gene: TRBJ2-1
v_gene: TRBV3-1

CDR3aa: CSAHSASGRVVSNEQFF
CDR3nt: TGCAGTGCCCATTCCGCTAGCGGGAGGGTCGTTAGCAATGAGCAGTTCTTC
abundance: NA
d_gene: TRBD2
j_gene: TRBJ2-1
v_gene: TRBV20-1

CDR3aa: CASSASGRWEQFF
CDR3nt: TGTGCCAGCAGCGCTAGCGGGAGATGGGAGCAGTTCTTC
abundance: NA
d_gene: TRBD2
j_gene: TRBJ2-1
v_gene: TRBV7-9

CDR3aa: CASSYTRTGLNGETQYF
CDR3nt: TGTGCCAGCAGTTACACCAGGACGGGACTGAACGGAGAGACCCAGTACTTC
abundance: NA
d_gene: NA
j_gene: TRBJ2-5
v_gene: TRBV6-5

CDR3aa: CASSPNTAAYNEQFF
CDR3nt: TGTGCCAGCTCACCAAACACTGCCGCCTACAATGAGCAGTTCTTC
abundance: few
d_gene: NA
j_gene: TRBJ2-1
v_gene: TRBV18

CDR3aa: CASSLTGAAAFF
CDR3nt: TGTGCCAGCAGCTTAACGGGGGCTGCTGCTTTCTTT
abundance: NA
d_gene: NA
j_gene: TRBJ1-1
v_gene: TRBV7-8

CDR3aa: CSVRLYSTGGGAQYF
CDR3nt: TGCAGCGTCCGACTATATTCGACAGGTGGTGGAGCCCAGTACTTC
abundance: few
d_gene: NA
j_gene: TRBJ2-5
v_gene: TRBV29-1

CDR3aa: CSVDGRDTDTQYF
CDR3nt: TGCAGCGTTGACGGCAGAGACACAGATACGCAGTATTTT
abundance: NA
d_gene: NA
j_gene: TRBJ2-3
v_gene: TRBV29-1

CDR3aa: CASSLAHRVGSNTEAFF
CDR3nt: TGCGCCAGCAGTTTAGCCCACAGGGTGGGGAGTAACACTGAAGCTTTCTTT
abundance: NA
d_gene: NA
j_gene: TRBJ1-1
v_gene: TRBV10-2

CDR3aa: CSAQGEATGELFF
CDR3nt: TGCAGCGCTCAGGGGGAAGCGACCGGGGAGCTGTTTTTT
abundance: NA
d_gene: TRBD1
j_gene: TRBJ2-2
v_gene: TRBV29-1

CDR3aa: CASRGTSGIFDTQYF
CDR3nt: TGTGCCAGCAGAGGGACTAGCGGGATCTTTGATACGCAGTATTTT
abundance: NA
d_gene: TRBD2
j_gene: TRBJ2-3
v_gene: TRBV7-2

CDR3aa: CSAHPSGRLPTQETQYF
CDR3nt: TGCAGTGCTCACCCTAGCGGGAGGCTCCCCACTCAAGAGACCCAGTACTTC
abundance: NA
d_gene: TRBD2
j_gene: TRBJ2-5
v_gene: TRBV20-1

CDR3aa: CASSGPTGNEQYF
CDR3nt: TGTGCCAGCAGCGGACCGACAGGGAATGAGCAGTACTTC
abundance: few
d_gene: TRBD1
j_gene: TRBJ2-7
v_gene: TRBV5-4

CDR3aa: CASSQSGYFEQYF
CDR3nt: TGTGCCAGCAGTCAATCGGGGTACTTCGAGCAGTACTTC
abundance: few
d_gene: NA
j_gene: TRBJ2-7
v_gene: TRBV27

CDR3aa: CASSLSRGGRWAVYGYTF
CDR3nt: TGTGCCAGCAGTTTATCAAGAGGGGGAAGGTGGGCGGTGTATGGCTACACCTTC
abundance: NA
d_gene: NA
j_gene: TRBJ1-2
v_gene: TRBV27

CDR3aa: CASSLRRSPSTDTQYF
CDR3nt: TGTGCCAGCAGTTTAAGGAGGTCCCCTAGCACAGATACGCAGTATTTT
abundance: NA
d_gene: NA
j_gene: TRBJ2-3
v_gene: TRBV27

CDR3aa: CAISSNGGYNEQFF
CDR3nt: TGTGCCATCAGTTCGAACGGGGGTTACAATGAGCAGTTCTTC
abundance: NA
d_gene: NA
j_gene: TRBJ2-1
v_gene: TRBV10-3

CDR3aa: CASSITSGRAIEQFF
CDR3nt: TGTGCCAGTAGTATAACTAGCGGGAGGGCCATTGAGCAGTTCTTC
abundance: NA
d_gene: TRBD2
j_gene: TRBJ2-1
v_gene: TRBV19

CDR3aa: CSVGDRLNQPQHF
CDR3nt: TGCAGCGTCGGGGACAGATTAAATCAGCCCCAGCATTTT
abundance: NA
d_gene: TRBD1
j_gene: TRBJ1-5
v_gene: TRBV29-1

CDR3aa: CASSFNRQPQHF
CDR3nt: TGTGCCAGCAGCTTCAACCGGCAGCCCCAGCATTTT
abundance: few
d_gene: NA
j_gene: TRBJ1-5
v_gene: TRBV7-9

CDR3aa: CASSLFGTGNTEAFF
CDR3nt: TGTGCCAGCAGTTTATTTGGGACAGGGAACACTGAAGCTTTCTTT
abundance: few
d_gene: TRBD1
j_gene: TRBJ1-1
v_gene: TRBV12-3/TRBV12-4

CDR3aa: CASSQWSGSFSQETQYF
CDR3nt: TGTGCCAGCAGCCAATGGAGCGGGAGTTTCTCACAAGAGACCCAGTACTTC
abundance: NA
d_gene: TRBD2
j_gene: TRBJ2-5
v_gene: TRBV14

CDR3aa: CASSRGGTADTQYF
CDR3nt: TGTGCCAGCAGCCGAGGGGGGACGGCAGATACGCAGTATTTT
abundance: once
d_gene: NA
j_gene: TRBJ2-3
v_gene: TRBV7-2

CDR3aa: CASSSSTETQYF
CDR3nt: TGTGCCAGCAGCTCCAGCACAGAGACCCAGTACTTC
abundance: NA
d_gene: NA
j_gene: TRBJ2-5
v_gene: TRBV9

CDR3aa: CSVDRTGGEAFF
CDR3nt: TGCAGCGTTGACAGGACAGGGGGAGAAGCTTTCTTT
abundance: few
d_gene: TRBD1
j_gene: TRBJ1-1
v_gene: TRBV29-1

CDR3aa: CASSEEGRVNQPQHF
CDR3nt: TGTGCCAGCAGTGAAGAGGGGCGGGTAAATCAGCCCCAGCATTTT
abundance: NA
d_gene: NA
j_gene: TRBJ1-5
v_gene: TRBV6-1

CDR3aa: CASSPHSTDTQYF
CDR3nt: TGTGCCAGCAGCCCGCATAGCACAGATACGCAGTATTTT
abundance: few
d_gene: NA
j_gene: TRBJ2-3
v_gene: TRBV3-1

CDR3aa: CASSTWGGRADTQYF
CDR3nt: TGTGCCAGCAGCACCTGGGGCGGGAGAGCCGATACGCAGTATTTT
abundance: few
d_gene: TRBD2
j_gene: TRBJ2-3
v_gene: TRBV7-8

CDR3aa: CASSRWAGDTDTQYF
CDR3nt: TGCGCCAGCAGCCGGTGGGCGGGAGACACAGATACGCAGTATTTT
abundance: NA
d_gene: TRBD2
j_gene: TRBJ2-3
v_gene: TRBV5-1

CDR3aa: CASSSARALGGANVLTF
CDR3nt: TGTGCCAGCAGCTCGGCGAGGGCCTTAGGGGGGGCCAACGTCCTGACTTTC
abundance: NA
d_gene: NA
j_gene: TRBJ2-6
v_gene: TRBV7-9

CDR3aa: CASSYSSSAGANVLTF
CDR3nt: TGTGCCAGCAGTTACTCTTCTAGCGCTGGGGCCAACGTCCTGACTTTC
abundance: NA
d_gene: NA
j_gene: TRBJ2-6
v_gene: TRBV6-5

CDR3aa: CASSLGSTGAKNIQYF
CDR3nt: TGTGCCAGCAGCTTAGGGTCTACGGGAGCCAAAAACATTCAGTACTTC
abundance: NA
d_gene: NA
j_gene: TRBJ2-4
v_gene: TRBV7-2

CDR3aa: CASSQRVRQPQHF
CDR3nt: TGTGCCAGCAGCCAAAGGGTCCGGCAGCCCCAGCATTTT
abundance: many
d_gene: NA
j_gene: TRBJ1-5
v_gene: TRBV3-1

CDR3aa: CASSAQPDLGDSYEQYF
CDR3nt: TGTGCCAGCAGCGCGCAACCAGATTTGGGGGACTCCTACGAGCAGTACTTC
abundance: few
d_gene: NA
j_gene: TRBJ2-7
v_gene: TRBV9

CDR3aa: CATSDTTEGSEQFF
CDR3nt: TGTGCCACCAGTGATACCACAGAGGGAAGTGAGCAGTTCTTC
abundance: few
d_gene: NA
j_gene: TRBJ2-1
v_gene: TRBV24-1

CDR3aa: CSARDFFPLLQETQYF
CDR3nt: TGCAGTGCTAGAGATTTTTTCCCACTACTACAAGAGACCCAGTACTTC
abundance: NA
d_gene: NA
j_gene: TRBJ2-5
v_gene: TRBV20-1

CDR3aa: CSARETSGRAHEQYF
CDR3nt: TGCAGTGCTAGAGAGACTAGCGGGAGGGCCCACGAGCAGTACTTC
abundance: few
d_gene: TRBD2
j_gene: TRBJ2-7
v_gene: TRBV20-1

CDR3aa: CASSLQGVGYEQYF
CDR3nt: TGCGCCAGCAGCTTACAGGGGGTCGGTTACGAGCAGTACTTC
abundance: many
d_gene: TRBD1
j_gene: TRBJ2-7
v_gene: TRBV5-1

CDR3aa: CASSLAGGTWETQYF
CDR3nt: TGTGCCAGCAGCTTAGCGGGCGGGACCTGGGAGACCCAGTACTTC
abundance: many
d_gene: NA
j_gene: TRBJ2-5
v_gene: TRBV7-6

CDR3aa: CATFRGLQETQYF
CDR3nt: TGCGCCACATTCAGGGGTCTTCAAGAGACCCAGTACTTC
abundance: few
d_gene: NA
j_gene: TRBJ2-5
v_gene: TRBV23-1

CDR3aa: CASSRTGTSSYEQYF
CDR3nt: TGTGCCAGCTCACGAACCGGGACTAGCTCCTACGAGCAGTACTTC
abundance: many
d_gene: TRBD2
j_gene: TRBJ2-7
v_gene: TRBV18

CDR3aa: CASSTGRTGQIAQYF
CDR3nt: TGCGCCAGCAGCACGGGCCGGACAGGGCAAATTGCGCAGTATTTT
abundance: few
d_gene: TRBD1
j_gene: TRBJ2-3
v_gene: TRBV5-1

CDR3aa: CASRLTGRGAYEQYF
CDR3nt: TGTGCCAGCAGACTTACGGGACGAGGCGCCTACGAGCAGTACTTC
abundance: few
d_gene: NA
j_gene: TRBJ2-7
v_gene: TRBV28

CDR3aa: CASSTGDLGYGYTF
CDR3nt: TGTGCCAGCAGTACAGGGGATCTTGGCTATGGCTACACCTTC
abundance: NA
d_gene: TRBD1
j_gene: TRBJ1-2
v_gene: TRBV28

CDR3aa: CASSSTGSHEQFF
CDR3nt: TGTGCCAGTTCCTCAACAGGGTCCCATGAGCAGTTCTTC
abundance: NA
d_gene: NA
j_gene: TRBJ2-1
v_gene: TRBV19